This TCR beta chain was sequenced in a study of T cells in localized non-small cell lung cancer. Study-wide results and caveats: Adjacent uninvolved lung had the highest clonality, suggesting focused antigen responses. A raised T cell density in blood coincided with lengthier overall survival.

The V end was cut by 6 bases, the J end by 1 base, with 18 bases between. Germline lookup yields CDR1 SGHAT and CDR2 FQNNGV. CDR3 length: 16 amino acids. Libraries were prepared by immunoSEQ multiplex PCR; TCRdb keeps only in-frame clonotypes and omits some of them. The sample shows fewer than 15,000 clones, around 81% of them seen only once. In the case of this clone: Its antigen is undetermined.

This specimen consisted of peripheral blood, obtained before any cancer treatment. This sequence originates from a female donor older than 55 with stage I squamous cell lung carcinoma. J is TRBJ1-1 and V is TRBV11-2; D might be TRBD1 (5 bases). This CDR3 is CASSPPVGTANTEAFF. DNA of the CDR3: TGTGCCAGCAGTCCCCCCGTCGGGACCGCGAACACTGAAGCTTTCTTT.